This entry features one TCR beta chain sequence. Its specificity is unknown. The CDR3 spans 15 residues. Germline-derived CDR1 and CDR2 are LNHNV and YYDKDF (reference sequence). V was shortened by 0 bases and J by 5 bases, with 13 bases between the two germline ends. The sample is drawn from a study of cytomegalovirus exposure and HLA in healthy donors. Study-wide results and limits: Most of the TCR beta V segments (in an earlier analysis) were productive either about 87% or about 30% of the time.

The PCR contained 60 Vbeta and 13 Jbeta primers. Sequencing used immunoSEQ multiplex PCR; TCRdb keeps in-frame clones, though not all of them. Altogether 160,000 or so clones are present, more than 70% being singletons, with the ten largest covering roughly 1.4%. Input material: PBMCs. The source of this sequence is a man aged 60 to 69 in good health and CMV-seronegative. The chain recombines TRBV15 with TRBJ1-1; no clear D gene. CDR3 sequence: CATSRDAGLGTEAFF. CDR3 bases: TGTGCCACCAGCAGAGATGCCGGTCTCGGGACTGAAGCTTTCTTT.